Below, 6 T cell receptor beta chains from the same sample are listed, as sequenced in a study of T-cell memory formation after mild COVID-19. TCRdb itself ran the 5' RACE reads through MiXCR, one entry per CDR3 protein. The table records roughly 200,000 distinct CDR3 sequences, around 17% of them present only once. Sequenced sample: PBMCs or a T cell subset sorted from them (not recorded which). All receptors come from an adult woman who had mild COVID-19 (a few samples of this study predate the infection). Cell type and time point are not known.

This clonotype was counted a few times. V and J are TRBV6-2 or TRBV6-3 and TRBJ1-1; possibly TRBD1 for D (5 bases). CDR1 and CDR2 (germline): MNHEY, SVGEGT. CDR3 length equals 13 residues. V was shortened by 0 bases and J by 10 bases, with 12 bases between the two germline ends. The CDR3 sequence is CASSYSRDLRAFF. The CDR3 DNA reads TGTGCCAGCAGTTACTCCCGGGACCTCCGAGCTTTCTTT.

The chain couples TRBV12-3 or TRBV12-4 to TRBJ2-3, with TRBD2 as a possible D gene (5 bases). The length of the CDR3 is 15 residues. The V end lost 2 bases, the J end lost 0 bases, and 9 bases lay between the germline ends. The CDR3 bases are TGTGCCAGCAGTTTATGGGCGGGTAGCACAGATACGCAGTATTTT. Protein product: CASSLWAGSTDTQYF.

This clonotype was detected only a few times. V gene TRBV20-1 combines with J gene TRBJ2-5, with D perhaps TRBD1 (6 bases). The V and J ends lost 4 bases and 3 bases respectively, with 18 bases between them. The germline gives CDR1 DFQATT, CDR2 SNEGSKA (reference sequence). This CDR3 is built from 15 residues. The CDR3 DNA is TGCAGTGCTACCGCTCGTCAGGGGCAGAAAGAGACCCAGTACTTC. Its translation: CSATARQGQKETQYF.

The table lists this clonotype with a few counts. The chain has TRBV4-2 and TRBJ1-1; D not certain. With 0 bases removed from V and 2 bases from J, the gap between germline ends came to 10 bases. This CDR3 spans 15 amino acids. Per germline, CDR1 LGHNA and CDR2 YNFKEQ. This CDR3 is CASSQDPRGNTEAFF. CDR3 sequence (DNA): TGTGCCAGCAGCCAAGACCCCCGGGGTAACACTGAAGCTTTCTTT.

This clonotype was picked up a small number of times. The chain recombines TRBV24-1 with TRBJ2-2; a weak D match, TRBD1 (6 bases). CDR3 size: 13 residues. Trimming left V 7 bases short and J 5 bases short, with 10 bases between. Germline V lookup: CDR1 KGHDR, CDR2 SFDVKD. CDR3 sequence: CATSQGITGELFF. DNA of the CDR3: TGTGCCACCAGCCAGGGGATTACCGGGGAGCTGTTTTTT.

V gene TRBV7-2 combines with J gene TRBJ2-7; 10 nucleotides align to TRBD2. The junction had 5 bases not matched to a gene; V was cut back by 5 bases and J by 1 base. The CDR3 loop spans 15 amino acids. Looked up from germline, CDR1 is SGHTA and CDR2 is FQGNSA. The CDR3 coding sequence is TGTGCCAGCAGCAGCACTAGCGGGGCTTCCTACGAGCAGTACTTC. Amino acids: CASSSTSGASYEQYF.